This paragraph covers one T cell receptor (beta chain) sequence. No antigen is known for it. Base-call qualities are not available, and no considerably larger clone is one nucleotide away. These data originate in a study of cytomegalovirus exposure and HLA in healthy donors (TCRdb year 2017). With regard to the full study: An earlier analysis of some 550 of the donors reported 250 to 300 Gb of sequence data and 117 million unique TCR beta sequences from around 200 million T cells. The study aimed to test whether cataloging public T cell receptors could reveal signatures of past pathogen exposure. In the later analysis, no new phenotypic data were used to find candidate immune exposures; instead, reliance was placed on TCR beta sequences and their occurrence across donors. Every discovery cohort repertoire had been produced on one sequencing platform. A separate validation cohort of 100 to 150 different subjects was used in addition to the roughly 640-subject first cohort. The genetic ancestry cluster associated with self-reported Caucasian donors included over 65% of the 300 to 400 genotyped donors. About 5 DR-DQ haplotypes were handled as single units for association and clustering, since linkage in the cohort was strong. Among 350 to 400 genotyped donors of the cohort, an average of about 240,000 unique TCR beta nucleotide sequences were sequenced per donor, about a sixth of them non-productive. In a later genetic analysis, genome-wide SNP genotypes for about 55% of the roughly 700 donors were used, and that subset was treated as a discovery cohort. To decide whether each TCR beta V gene segment behaved as functional or pseudogenic, an earlier analysis of approximately 620 of the donors relied on high-throughput TCR beta sequencing. Both class I and class II loci were covered by HLA typing, at four-digit resolution. The study used immunosequencing to profile the T cell repertoires of approximately 630 subjects and linked those repertoires to cytomegalovirus serostatus. To study patterns of TCR occurrence, a later analysis re-analyzed previously published TCR beta repertoires from under 750 donors and added high-resolution HLA genotyping. High-throughput TCR immunosequencing, statistical association of individual TCRs with disease status, and machine learning were combined to predict cytomegalovirus infection status. Roughly 300 gigabases of sequencing data and approximately 85 million unique TCR sequences were included in an early release covering around 600 HLA-typed donors. Donor age, sex, ethnicity and CMV serostatus were compiled alongside the repertoire data. The number of typed donors differed by locus: 629-630 for A, B, C, DRB1 and DQB1; some 500 for DQA1; around 580 for DPA1; and around 470 for DPB1. General study outcomes and caveats: Assigning TCR associations to individual alleles was difficult when HLA alleles, especially DR and DQ, strongly co-occurred. The earlier analysis of approximately 590 of the donors excluded some 15 rarely observed V segments, including chromosome 9 orphons, because counts were too low. The study gave a list of about 170 TCR beta chains associated with cytomegalovirus. Only TCR beta chains were sequenced in this cohort, and the absence of alpha or paired-chain data limited detectable features. Compared with the roughly 670-donor mean, donors in an Asian-associated ancestry cluster had fewer N-insertions in productive TCRs, according to a later genetic analysis. Across donors, most TCR sequences were observed very rarely, whereas some public TCRs were present in many individuals. Because HLA typing was missing for some donors at each locus, association tests included only the typed subset. In a later analysis, HLA-associated TCR beta chains were found to be more clonally expanded and to have lower generation probabilities than equally common non-associated chains. In an earlier analysis of about 540 of the donors, most TCR beta V segments were observed in productive rearrangements about 87% or about 30% of the time, broadly matching IMGT annotations. According to a later analysis, parvovirus B19, influenza, CMV and Epstein-Barr virus appeared linked to several top co-occurrence clusters. An association between a missense DCLRE1C variant and V-gene and J-gene trimming of TCR beta chains was found in a later genetic analysis and replicated in an independent cohort. CMV serostatus was the only immune exposure information available for the cohort. In vitro tests confirmed that a few of the cytomegalovirus-associated TCR beta chains recognize cytomegalovirus antigens. Correlated functional status among segregating V segments might reflect linkage disequilibrium, but an unknown experimental factor could not be ruled out. A further reported finding was that TCR beta sequences accurately predicted the HLA-A and HLA-B alleles for most subjects in the first cohort. A later analysis found that TCR association rates varied across HLA loci, with DRB1 alleles showing the most associated TCRs and HLA-C alleles the fewest. Specific HLA alleles were associated with 15,000 to 20,000 TCR beta sequences at a false discovery rate of 0.05 in a later analysis. According to a later analysis, most CMV-associated TCR beta chains appeared to be HLA-restricted, and the HLA associations seemed to be driven largely by CMV exposure. A cluster of highly shared sequence variants was judged likely to represent a technical artifact of the sequencing pipeline. According to the authors, the approach could potentially be generalized to other disease states and immunological phenotypes. The classifier was reported to diagnose cytomegalovirus status with high specificity and sensitivity in both the original cohort and the validation cohort. Roughly uniform sequencing depth across donors was assumed in presence/absence analyses, although this assumption may not hold. Some IMGT-functional V segments, including TRBV6-2 and TRBV6-3, could not be told apart with the 87-base-pair reads, so those segments were excluded.

The method was the immunoSEQ multiplex PCR assay. For the multiplex PCR, a mixture combining 60 forward primers for TCR Vbeta segments and 13 reverse primers for TCR Jbeta segments was used. The CDR3 region of rearranged TCR beta genes was amplified from genomic DNA with a multiplex PCR assay. The amplified TCR beta libraries were sequenced on the Illumina HiSeq System as 87-base-pair reads. The study's processing was this. Across the roughly 670 repertoires, a later analysis counted 75 million to 90 million unique TCR beta chains, 8.5 million to 12 million of which were shared by at least two donors. To remove PCR and sequencing errors, raw reads were error-corrected and collapsed into unique sequences using a nearest-neighbor algorithm that merged closely related sequences. V, D and J gene segments were assigned by aligning CDR3 sequences to IMGT reference sequences. Each retained sequence needed at least a six-nucleotide match to both a V gene segment and a J gene segment. A rearrangement counted as productive if the CDR3 had no stop codons and remained in frame with V and J, and every other rearrangement counted as non-productive. Following IMGT convention, CDR3 was defined as the stretch from the second conserved V-encoded cysteine to the conserved J-encoded phenylalanine. The earlier analysis of about 610 of the donors excluded any sequence lacking an unambiguous match to a single V gene segment. An earlier analysis of almost 600 of the donors classified V segments as functional when productive rearrangements were above 56.7% and as segregating when the standard deviation between donors was above 5%. To diagnose cytomegalovirus status from the catalog of TCR beta chain sequences, a statistical classification framework was built. In a later analysis, V and J genes were assigned by comparing TCR nucleotide sequences against IMGT/GENE-DB human TR gene sequences. Using the TCRdist pipeline, a later analysis assigned CDR3 sequences along with most-parsimonious VDJ recombination scenarios. In a later analysis, each TCR beta chain was defined by its CDR3 amino acid sequence together with its V-gene family, and reads lacking a unique V-gene family were excluded. To address suspected cross-contamination and a sequencing artifact, a later analysis removed 450 to 700 highly shared, low-generation-probability nucleotide sequences. In a later analysis, a clonal expansion index for each public chain was calculated from normalized within-repertoire ranks of inferred template counts. In a later analysis, generation probabilities were computed using a VDJ recombination model fitted to out-of-frame rearrangements, and the results were checked against IGoR. In a later analysis, hypergeometric tests were used to score TCR-TCR, TCR-HLA and TCR-CMV co-occurrence, with a repertoire-size bias correction applied to TCR pairs. False discovery rates were estimated in a later analysis by permuting HLA or CMV assignments 20 times. In a later analysis, co-occurring TCRs were grouped with DBSCAN, and TCRdist sequence similarity was added when clustering was performed within HLA-allele-positive subsets. Repertoires with fewer than 30,000 or more than 120,000 public chains were left out of co-occurrence clustering, as were about five repertoires with anomalous nucleotide sharing. As stored in TCRdb, this immuneACCESS dataset retains in-frame rearrangements with V and J assigned. A fraction of the clones does not appear; measured against another copy, unresolved V genes explain less than half of the discrepancy, and the remainder lacks a known reason. That table supplies the V and J calls and clone size; D and trimming were determined from the DNA. The sample table holds fewer than 250,000 clones, of which almost 80% were seen once. 1.5% to 2% of the sample is held by the ten biggest clonotypes.

In total, 630 or so healthy bone marrow donors made up the cohort. At the time of sampling, all cohort members were nominally healthy, though unrecorded immune exposures were likely present. The donor was CMV seronegative and was included in the group of 352 seronegative cohort members. Every donor gave a peripheral blood sample, and the peripheral blood mononuclear cells from that sample were used for TCR beta sequencing. The Qiagen DNeasy Blood Extraction Kit was used to extract genomic DNA from the blood cell samples. For CDR1 and CDR2, the germline V gene lists SNHLY and FYNNEI. Taken from cysteine to phenylalanine, the CDR3 has 15 residues. The DNA shown is the 45-base CDR3, in frame from base 1.

This chain is built from TRBV2 and TRBJ2-5; no confident D gene assignment can be made. The DNA end is a closer match to TRBJ2-7, so the J assignment may be wrong. This sequence originates from a man younger than 30 in good health and CMV-seronegative. What was sequenced was PBMCs. The bases are TGTGCCAGCAGTGAAACCGGCAGCCCGACTTTCGAGCAGTACTTC. This sequence encodes CASSETGSPTFEQYF.